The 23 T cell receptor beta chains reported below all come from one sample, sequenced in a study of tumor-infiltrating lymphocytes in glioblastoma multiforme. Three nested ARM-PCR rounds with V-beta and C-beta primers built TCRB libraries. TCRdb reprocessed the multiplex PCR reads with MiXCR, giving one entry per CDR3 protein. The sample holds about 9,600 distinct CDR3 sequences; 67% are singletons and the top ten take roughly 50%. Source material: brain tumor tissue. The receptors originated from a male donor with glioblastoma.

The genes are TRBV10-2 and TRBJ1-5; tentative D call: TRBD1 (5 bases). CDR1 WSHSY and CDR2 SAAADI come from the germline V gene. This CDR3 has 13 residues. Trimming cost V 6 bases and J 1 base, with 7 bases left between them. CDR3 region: CASSGDSNQPQHF. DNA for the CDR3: TGCGCCAGCAGCGGGGACAGCAATCAGCCCCAGCATTTT.

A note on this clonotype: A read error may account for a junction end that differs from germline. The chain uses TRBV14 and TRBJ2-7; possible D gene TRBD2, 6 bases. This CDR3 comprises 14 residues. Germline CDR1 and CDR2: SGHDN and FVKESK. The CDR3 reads CASSQEAGFYEQHF. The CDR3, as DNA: TGTGCTAGCAGCCAAGAGGCGGGGTTCTACGAGCAGCACTTC.

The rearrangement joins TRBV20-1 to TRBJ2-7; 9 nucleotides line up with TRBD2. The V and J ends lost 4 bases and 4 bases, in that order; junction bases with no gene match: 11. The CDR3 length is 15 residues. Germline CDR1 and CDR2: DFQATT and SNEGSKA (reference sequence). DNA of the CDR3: TGCAGTGCTATACCTATAGCGGGAGTGGGGTACGAGCAGTACTTC. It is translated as CSAIPIAGVGYEQYF.

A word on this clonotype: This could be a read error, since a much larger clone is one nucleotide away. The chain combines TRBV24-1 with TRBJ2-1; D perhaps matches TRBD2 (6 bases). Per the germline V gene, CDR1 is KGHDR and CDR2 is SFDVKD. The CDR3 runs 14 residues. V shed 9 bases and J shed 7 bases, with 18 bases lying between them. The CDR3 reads CATGGAGIFNEQFF. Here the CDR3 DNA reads TGTGCCACCGGTGGAGCGGGCATCTTTAATGAGCAGTTCTTC.

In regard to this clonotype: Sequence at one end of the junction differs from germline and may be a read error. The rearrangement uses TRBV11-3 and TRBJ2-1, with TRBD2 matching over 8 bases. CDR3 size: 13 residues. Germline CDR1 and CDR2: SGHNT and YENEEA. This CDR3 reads CASGSGGEGEQLF. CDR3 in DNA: TGTGCCAGCGGCTCGGGGGGGGAGGGTGAGCAGCTCTTC.

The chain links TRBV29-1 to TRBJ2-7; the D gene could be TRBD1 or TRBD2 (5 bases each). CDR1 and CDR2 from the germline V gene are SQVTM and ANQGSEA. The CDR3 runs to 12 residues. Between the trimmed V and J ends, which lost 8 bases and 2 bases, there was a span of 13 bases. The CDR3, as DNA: TGCAGCATTATCGGGACCCCCTACGAGCAGTACTTC. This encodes CSIIGTPYEQYF.

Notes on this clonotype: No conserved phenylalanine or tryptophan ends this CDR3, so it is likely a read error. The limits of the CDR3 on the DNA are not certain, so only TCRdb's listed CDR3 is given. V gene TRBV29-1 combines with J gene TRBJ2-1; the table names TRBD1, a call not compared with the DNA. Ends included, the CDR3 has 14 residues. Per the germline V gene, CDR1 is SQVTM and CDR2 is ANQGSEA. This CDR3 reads CSVGGRQGGYEPFY.

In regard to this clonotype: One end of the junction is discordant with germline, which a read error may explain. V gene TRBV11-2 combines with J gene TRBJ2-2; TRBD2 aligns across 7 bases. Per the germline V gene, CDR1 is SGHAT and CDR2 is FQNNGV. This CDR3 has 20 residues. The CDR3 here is CTSTPPLGQGLAVNTGELFF. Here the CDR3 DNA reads TGTACCAGCACCCCCCCACTCGGCCAAGGGCTAGCGGTAAACACCGGGGAGCTGTTTTTT.

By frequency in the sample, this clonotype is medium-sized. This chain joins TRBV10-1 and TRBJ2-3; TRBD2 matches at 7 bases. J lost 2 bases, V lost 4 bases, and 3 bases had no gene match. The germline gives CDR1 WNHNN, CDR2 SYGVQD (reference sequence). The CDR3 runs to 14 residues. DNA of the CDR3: TGCGCCAGCAGTGGGGAGCGGGACACAGATACGCAGTATTTT. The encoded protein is CASSGERDTDTQYF.

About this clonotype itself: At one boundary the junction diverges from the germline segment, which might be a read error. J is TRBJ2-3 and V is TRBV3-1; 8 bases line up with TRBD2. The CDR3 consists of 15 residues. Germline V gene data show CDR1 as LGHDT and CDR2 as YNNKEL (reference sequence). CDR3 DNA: TGTGCCAGCAGCCTTAGACGGGGGGGCCTCGATACGCAGTGTTTT. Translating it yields CASSLRRGGLDTQCF.

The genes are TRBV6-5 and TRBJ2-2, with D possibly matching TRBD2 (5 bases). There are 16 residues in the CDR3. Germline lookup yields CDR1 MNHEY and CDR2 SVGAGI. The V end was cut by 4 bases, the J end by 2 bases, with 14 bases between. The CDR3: CASSWGSAVNTGELFF. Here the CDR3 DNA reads TGTGCCAGCAGTTGGGGATCAGCGGTAAACACCGGGGAGCTGTTTTTT.

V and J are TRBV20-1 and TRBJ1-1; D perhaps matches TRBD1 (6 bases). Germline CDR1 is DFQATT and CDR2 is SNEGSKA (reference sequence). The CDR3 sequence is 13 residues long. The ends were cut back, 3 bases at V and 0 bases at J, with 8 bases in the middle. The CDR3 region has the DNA TGCAGTGCTAGTGGACAGTTGAACACTGAAGCTTTCTTT. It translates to CSASGQLNTEAFF.

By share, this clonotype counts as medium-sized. The CDR3 protein is CASIPGTGSLEQYF. As DNA, the CDR3 is TGTGCCAGCATTCCCGGGACAGGGTCCCTCGAGCAGTACTTC. The genes are TRBV6-5 and TRBJ2-7; 9 nucleotides agree with TRBD1. From germline, CDR1 is MNHEY and CDR2 SVGAGI. The CDR3 has 14 residues. The J segment lost 6 bases and the V segment lost 7 bases, leaving 10 bases of the junction unmatched.

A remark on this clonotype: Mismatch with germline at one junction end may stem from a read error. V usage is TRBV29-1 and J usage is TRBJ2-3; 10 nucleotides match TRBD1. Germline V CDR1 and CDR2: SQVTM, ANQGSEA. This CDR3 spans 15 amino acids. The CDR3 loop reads CSLDGTGEGTDTQYF. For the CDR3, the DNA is TGTAGCCTTGATGGGACAGGGGAAGGCACAGATACGCAGTATTTT.

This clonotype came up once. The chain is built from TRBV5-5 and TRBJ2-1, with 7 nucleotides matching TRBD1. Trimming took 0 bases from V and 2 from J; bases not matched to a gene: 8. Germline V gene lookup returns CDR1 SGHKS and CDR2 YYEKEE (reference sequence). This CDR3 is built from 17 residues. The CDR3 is CASSLAGNRGPYNEQFF. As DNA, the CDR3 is TGTGCCAGCAGCTTGGCCGGTAACAGGGGTCCCTACAATGAGCAGTTCTTC.

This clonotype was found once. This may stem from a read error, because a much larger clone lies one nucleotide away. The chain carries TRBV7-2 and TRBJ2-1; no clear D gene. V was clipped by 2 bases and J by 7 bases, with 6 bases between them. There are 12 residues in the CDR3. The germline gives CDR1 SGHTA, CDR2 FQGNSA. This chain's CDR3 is CTSSLWVNEQFF. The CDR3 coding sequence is TGTACCAGCAGCTTATGGGTAAATGAGCAGTTCTTC.

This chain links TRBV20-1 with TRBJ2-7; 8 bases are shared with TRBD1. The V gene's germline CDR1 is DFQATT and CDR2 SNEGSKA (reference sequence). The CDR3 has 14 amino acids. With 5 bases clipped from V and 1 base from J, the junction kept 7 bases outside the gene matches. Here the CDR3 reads CSASGQGFSYEQYF. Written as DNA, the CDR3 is TGCAGTGCTTCCGGACAGGGTTTTTCCTACGAGCAGTACTTC.

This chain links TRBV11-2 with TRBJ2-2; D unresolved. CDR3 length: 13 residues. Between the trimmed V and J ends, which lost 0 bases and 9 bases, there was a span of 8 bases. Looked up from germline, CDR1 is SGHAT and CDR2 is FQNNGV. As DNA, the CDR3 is TGTGCCAGCAGCTTAGATAGGACCAGGGAGCTGTTTTTT. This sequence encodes CASSLDRTRELFF.

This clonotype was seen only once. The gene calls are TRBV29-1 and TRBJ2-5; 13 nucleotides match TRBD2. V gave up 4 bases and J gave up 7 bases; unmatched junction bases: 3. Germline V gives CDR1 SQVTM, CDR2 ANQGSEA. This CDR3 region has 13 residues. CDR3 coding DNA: TGCAGCGTTGGACTAGCGGGAGGTGGGACCCAGTACTTC. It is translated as CSVGLAGGGTQYF.

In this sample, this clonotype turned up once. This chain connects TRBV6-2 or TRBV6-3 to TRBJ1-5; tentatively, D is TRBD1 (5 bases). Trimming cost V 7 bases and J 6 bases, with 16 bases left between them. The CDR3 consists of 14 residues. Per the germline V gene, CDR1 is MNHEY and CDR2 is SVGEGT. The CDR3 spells CASNSAGFSQPQHF. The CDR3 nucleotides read TGTGCCAGCAATTCGGCAGGGTTCAGTCAGCCCCAGCATTTT.

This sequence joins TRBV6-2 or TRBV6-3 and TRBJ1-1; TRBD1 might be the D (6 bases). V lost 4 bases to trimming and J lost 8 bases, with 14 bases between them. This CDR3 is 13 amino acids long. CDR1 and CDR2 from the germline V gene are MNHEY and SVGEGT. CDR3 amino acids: CASSSPRGSEAFF. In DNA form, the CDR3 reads TGTGCCAGCAGTTCACCCAGGGGATCGGAAGCTTTCTTT.

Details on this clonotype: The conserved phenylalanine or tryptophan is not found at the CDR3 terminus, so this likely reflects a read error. DNA for the CDR3: TGTGCCAGCAGCCCAACGGGACAGATCTATGACTACACCCTC. It translates to CASSPTGQIYDYTL. V is TRBV5-6 and J is TRBJ1-2; 7 bases match TRBD1. Germline V gives CDR1 SGHDT, CDR2 YYEEEE. The length of the CDR3 is 14 residues.

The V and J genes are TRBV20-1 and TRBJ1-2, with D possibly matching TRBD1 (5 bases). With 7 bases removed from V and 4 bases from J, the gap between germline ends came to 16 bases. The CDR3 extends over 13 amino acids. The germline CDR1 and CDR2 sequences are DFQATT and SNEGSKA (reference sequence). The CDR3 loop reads CSVPGRGGYGYTF. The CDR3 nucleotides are TGCAGTGTCCCGGGAAGGGGAGGCTATGGCTACACCTTC.